Shown below are 9 T cell receptor beta chains from a single sample sequenced in a study of shared clonotypes between healthy human individuals. Data came from immunoSEQ multiplex PCR; TCRdb stores just in-frame clones and leaves some out. This sample has about 640,000 clones; around 72% occur once, and the top ten carry under 2%. Specimen: memory CD4+ T cells sorted from blood. The subset is: CD45RA-negative fraction. These receptors were obtained from a woman aged 25 to 45 in good health.

This sequence joins TRBV5-1 and TRBJ2-7; 10 bases map to TRBD2. The J segment lost 6 bases and the V segment lost 8 bases, leaving 11 bases of the junction unmatched. Germline loops: CDR1 SGHRS, CDR2 YFSETQ. This CDR3 is 14 amino acids long. The CDR3 loop reads CASRNLAGVGEQYF. The CDR3 nucleotides are TGCGCCAGTCGTAATCTAGCGGGAGTTGGCGAGCAGTACTTC.

The chain joins TRBV19 to TRBJ2-1; 8 bases are a match to TRBD2. Germline CDR1 is LNHDA and CDR2 is SQIVND (reference sequence). The V gene end was trimmed by 5 bases and the J gene end by 8 bases; junction bases not matched to a gene: 5. The CDR3 sequence is 13 residues long. The CDR3 nucleotides read TGTGCCAGTAGTTTCCAGCGGGAGTATGAGCAGTTCTTC. Amino acid sequence: CASSFQREYEQFF. Full variable domain (remainder filled in from reference TRBV19 and TRBJ2-1): DGGITQSPKYLFRKEGQNVTLSCEQNLNHDAMYWYRQDPGQGLRLIYYSQIVNDFQKGDIAEGYSVSREKKESFPLTVTSAQKNPTAFYLCASSFQREYEQFFGPGTRLTVL.

The V gene is TRBV19, the J gene TRBJ1-1, with a possible D match to TRBD1 (5 bases). The CDR3 consists of 15 residues. The V end was cut by 4 bases, the J end by 5 bases, with 17 bases between. CDR1 is LNHDA and CDR2 is SQIVND in the germline V gene (reference sequence). The CDR3 region has the DNA TGTGCCAGTAGTAGGATGAAAGGGGTTGGGACTGAAGCTTTCTTT. It codes for CASSRMKGVGTEAFF.

J is TRBJ1-1 and V is TRBV7-9; D uncertain. The CDR3 covers 13 residues. Germline V gene sequence: CDR1 SEHNR, CDR2 FQNEAQ (reference sequence). Trimming took 1 base from V and 7 from J, leaving 10 bases between them. CDR3 sequence reads: CASSLGSDREAFF. Written as DNA, the CDR3 is TGTGCCAGCAGCTTAGGGTCAGACCGTGAAGCTTTCTTT.

The rearrangement links TRBV5-4 to TRBJ2-4; 12 bases agree with TRBD2. Germline V CDR1 and CDR2: SGHNT, YYREEE (reference sequence). The CDR3 spans 16 residues. J was trimmed by 3 bases and V by 2 bases; bases with no gene match: 3. CDR3 nucleotide sequence: TGTGCCAGCAGCTTAGGACTAGCGGGACTCAAAAACATTCAGTACTTC. Its protein product is CASSLGLAGLKNIQYF.

This clone showed up just a few times. The genes are TRBV29-1 and TRBJ2-7, with no clear D. The V end lost 5 bases, the J end lost 1 base, and 9 bases lay between the germline ends. Per the germline V gene, CDR1 is SQVTM and CDR2 is ANQGSEA. The CDR3 sequence is 12 residues long. CDR3 amino acids: CSVKSPSYEQYF. In DNA form, the CDR3 reads TGCAGCGTTAAATCGCCATCCTACGAGCAGTACTTC.

The rearrangement joins TRBV7-3 to TRBJ2-7, with D maybe TRBD2 (5 bases). Per germline, CDR1 SGHTA and CDR2 FQGTGA. The CDR3 is 15 amino acids. V lost 2 bases and J 3 bases, leaving 14 bases between the germline ends. The chain's CDR3 is CASSLESGRGYEQYF. CDR3 sequence (DNA): TGTGCCAGCAGCTTAGAGTCTGGGAGAGGCTACGAGCAGTACTTC. The complete variable domain, with remaining parts taken from reference TRBV7-3 and TRBJ2-7, reads GAGVSQTPSNKVTEKGKYVELRCDPISGHTALYWYRQSLGQGPEFLIYFQGTGAADDSGLPNDRFFAVRPEGSVSTLKIQRTERGDSAVYLCASSLESGRGYEQYFGPGTRLTVT.

This clone was detected only a few times. This chain joins TRBV18 and TRBJ1-2, with a possible D match to TRBD1 (5 bases). The V and J ends lost 1 base and 2 bases respectively, with 14 bases between them. This CDR3 spans 16 amino acids. CDR1 KGHSH and CDR2 LQKENI come from the germline V gene. The CDR3 DNA is TGTGCCAGCTCACCACTCGGACGGGGGGTGAACTATGGCTACACCTTC. Translation: CASSPLGRGVNYGYTF.

This chain connects TRBV28 to TRBJ2-7; 8 bases agree with TRBD1. Germline V gene data show CDR1 as MDHEN and CDR2 as SYDVKM. The CDR3 is 15 residues long. V trimming: 7 bases; J trimming: 4 bases; junction bases outside the gene matches: 12. CDR3 nucleotides: TGTGCCAGCACCCCCTGGGGACAGGAGAGATACGAGCAGTACTTC. This codes for CASTPWGQERYEQYF.